A single sample is the source of the 27 T cell receptor beta chains below, sequenced in a study of shared clonotypes between healthy human individuals. Here immunoSEQ multiplex PCR was the method, and the copy in TCRdb shows in-frame clones only, minus some. The sample has 2,500,000 or so clones, around 90% seen once. Sequencing was carried out using naive CD4+ T cells sorted from blood. The sample's subset: CD45RA+ positively selected. The receptor set was obtained from a man younger than 35 in good health.

The rearrangement joins TRBV7-2 to TRBJ2-5; D is possibly TRBD1 (5 bases). CDR1 SGHTA and CDR2 FQGNSA come from the germline V gene. V was trimmed by 5 bases and J by 5 bases, leaving 12 bases between them. The CDR3 has 13 amino acids. The CDR3 loop reads CASSRTTVETQYF. The CDR3 nucleotides are TGTGCCAGCAGCCGGACAACAGTTGAGACCCAGTACTTC.

A single count supports this clone. The chain recombines TRBV4-2 with TRBJ2-2, with 10 bases fitting TRBD2. The CDR3 extends over 19 amino acids. J lost 3 bases, V lost 4 bases, and 14 bases had no gene match. Germline V gene sequence: CDR1 LGHNA, CDR2 YNFKEQ. As DNA, the CDR3 is TGTGCCAGCAGCCGACGGACTAGCGGAAGGTCCGGGGACACCGGGGAGCTGTTTTTT. This gives the protein CASSRRTSGRSGDTGELFF.

A remark on this clone: Other nucleotide sequences from this sample produce the same CDR3. The CDR3 DNA sequence: TGCGCCAGCAGCTTGGCGGTGGGAGGGGGAACTGAAGCTTTCTTT. Translation gives CASSLAVGGGTEAFF. This rearrangement joins TRBV5-1 to TRBJ1-1; possibly TRBD1 for D (6 bases). The CDR3 covers 15 residues. Germline CDR1 is SGHRS and CDR2 is YFSETQ. V dropped 0 bases and J dropped 5 bases, with 14 bases sitting between them. Full variable domain (rest looked up from reference TRBV5-1 and TRBJ1-1): KAGVTQTPRYLIKTRGQQVTLSCSPISGHRSVSWYQQTPGQGLQFLFEYFSETQRNKGNFPGRFSGRQFSNSRSEMNVSTLELGDSALYLCASSLAVGGGTEAFFGQGTRLTVV.

This clone was seen just once. V is TRBV27 and J is TRBJ2-7, with D possibly TRBD1 on 6 matching bases. Germline-derived CDR1 and CDR2 are MNHEY and SMNVEV (reference sequence). Trimming removed 8 bases from V and 3 bases from J, with 20 bases in between. CDR3 size: 15 residues. CDR3 bases: TGTGCCAGCGAAACAGACAGGAACCCTTTCTACGAGCAGTACTTC. Amino acid sequence: CASETDRNPFYEQYF.

On this clone: At one boundary the junction diverges from the germline segment, which might be a read error. This chain uses TRBV7-7 with TRBJ2-3; a weak D match, TRBD1 (5 bases). Germline assignment: CDR1 SSHAT and CDR2 FNYEAQ (reference sequence). This CDR3 is built from 15 residues. CDR3 amino acids: CASSHGHTSTDTQYF. In DNA, the CDR3 is TGTGCTAGCAGCCACGGACACACCAGCACAGATACGCAGTATTTT. Drawing the rest from reference TRBV7-7 and TRBJ2-3, the complete variable domain is GAGVSQSPRYKVTKRGQDVTLRCDPISSHATLYWYQQALGQGPEFLTYFNYEAQPDKSGLPSDRFSAERPEGSISTLTIQRTEQRDSAMYRCASSHGHTSTDTQYFGPGTRLTVL.

This clone was picked up one time. The chain links TRBV19 to TRBJ2-6; D unresolved. Germline V gene data show CDR1 as LNHDA and CDR2 as SQIVND (reference sequence). The CDR3 consists of 17 residues. V lost 7 bases, J lost 0 bases, and 16 bases lay in between. CDR3 protein: CASNKGTLSSGANVLTF. CDR3 nucleotide sequence: TGTGCCAGTAATAAGGGCACTTTAAGCTCTGGGGCCAACGTCCTGACTTTC.

V usage is TRBV7-9 and J usage is TRBJ1-1; no clear D. The CDR3 length is 14 residues. Germline-derived CDR1 and CDR2 are SEHNR and FQNEAQ (reference sequence). V dropped 1 base and J dropped 1 base, with 7 bases sitting between them. The CDR3 sequence is CASSLEQQNTEAFF. The CDR3 DNA sequence: TGTGCCAGCAGCTTAGAACAACAGAACACTGAAGCTTTCTTT.

This clone was recorded only once. V usage is TRBV21-1 and J usage is TRBJ2-2; the D call of TRBD2 is as the table states it, not checked on the DNA. TRBV21-1 is described as a pseudogene. The CDR3 has 19 residues. The CDR3 protein is CASSCPTRTSGSLTGELFF. The CDR3 bases are TGTGCCAGCAGCTGTCCCACTCGGACTAGCGGGAGCCTCACCGGGGAGCTGTTTTTT.

The V gene is TRBV5-1, the J gene TRBJ2-3; TRBD1 is a possible D gene (5 bases). Germline V lookup: CDR1 SGHRS, CDR2 YFSETQ. V lost 4 bases to trimming and J lost 5 bases, with 20 bases between them. The CDR3 consists of 16 residues. CDR3 in DNA: TGCGCCAGCAGCCTAGAGAGCAACGCAAGGGGAGATACGCAGTATTTT. It encodes CASSLESNARGDTQYF. The entire variable domain, with the rest obtained from reference TRBV5-1 and TRBJ2-3, is as follows: KAGVTQTPRYLIKTRGQQVTLSCSPISGHRSVSWYQQTPGQGLQFLFEYFSETQRNKGNFPGRFSGRQFSNSRSEMNVSTLELGDSALYLCASSLESNARGDTQYFGPGTRLTVL.

This sequence joins TRBV10-3 and TRBJ1-2; 8 positions match TRBD1. V shed 0 bases and J 5 bases; nucleotides not matched to a gene: 8. Germline V gene lookup returns CDR1 ENHRY and CDR2 SYGVKD. This CDR3 spans 16 amino acids. In DNA, the CDR3 is TGTGCCATCAGTGAGTCTCTGGACAGGGTAGGGTATGGCTACACCTTC. This gives the protein CAISESLDRVGYGYTF.

A note on this clone: The same CDR3 arises from other DNA sequences in this sample as well. The chain joins TRBV10-2 to TRBJ2-3; no reliable D call. The CDR3 totals 13 residues. Trimming took off 8 bases at V and 0 bases at J, with 9 bases between the two ends. CDR1 and CDR2 from the germline V gene are WSHSY and SAAADI. The CDR3 loop reads CASSEPSTDTQYF. Written as DNA, the CDR3 is TGCGCCAGCTCGGAGCCTAGCACAGATACGCAGTATTTT.

V usage is TRBV5-4 and J usage is TRBJ1-2, with D hard to call. Germline CDR1 reads SGHNT; CDR2 reads YYREEE (reference sequence). V gave up 2 bases and J gave up 1 base, with 9 bases separating them. CDR3 size: 14 residues. CDR3 loop: CASSLGVDNYGYTF. DNA for the CDR3: TGTGCCAGCAGCTTAGGTGTCGATAACTATGGCTACACCTTC.

The chain is built from TRBV7-2 and TRBJ2-7; the match to TRBD2 covers 11 bases. Germline V gene lookup returns CDR1 SGHTA and CDR2 FQGNSA. The J segment lost 3 bases and the V segment lost 0 bases, leaving 4 bases of the junction unmatched. The CDR3 has 16 amino acids. In DNA form, the CDR3 reads TGTGCCAGCAGCTTAGCGGCGACTAGCGGGAACTACGAGCAGTACTTC. It codes for CASSLAATSGNYEQYF.

This sequence joins TRBV18 and TRBJ2-1; TRBD1 matches 9 bases. The J segment lost 5 bases and the V segment lost 6 bases, leaving 2 bases of the junction unmatched. Per the germline V gene, CDR1 is KGHSH and CDR2 is LQKENI. The CDR3 is 13 residues long. The CDR3 DNA follows: TGTGCCAGCTCGGGGACAGGGAACAATGAGCAGTTCTTC. It encodes CASSGTGNNEQFF.

On this clone: The same CDR3 arises from other DNA sequences in this sample as well. This chain links TRBV7-2 with TRBJ2-7; 7 bases fit TRBD1. The CDR3 extends over 14 amino acids. J lost 4 bases, V lost 5 bases, and 8 bases had no gene match. Germline V CDR1 and CDR2: SGHTA, FQGNSA. CDR3 residues: CASSLGPQGYEQYF. CDR3 nucleotides: TGTGCCAGCAGCCTAGGCCCACAGGGGTACGAGCAGTACTTC.

The rearrangement joins TRBV6-5 to TRBJ1-5; maybe TRBD1 (5 bases). CDR1 MNHEY and CDR2 SVGAGI come from the germline V gene. Trimming took off 4 bases at V and 8 bases at J, with 15 bases between the two ends. The length of the CDR3 is 14 residues. This CDR3 is CASSFKEGVKPQHF. The CDR3 nucleotides are TGTGCCAGCAGTTTCAAGGAAGGGGTGAAGCCCCAGCATTTT.

The chain employs TRBV10-2 and TRBJ2-7; a possible D gene is TRBD2 (6 bases). Deletions cut 3 bases from V and 4 bases from J, with 16 bases between. The CDR3 extends over 15 amino acids. Per germline, CDR1 WSHSY and CDR2 SAAADI. The chain's CDR3 is CASSDPGSGDYEQYF. The CDR3 coding sequence is TGCGCCAGCAGTGATCCGGGGTCGGGGGATTACGAGCAGTACTTC.

The J gene is TRBJ2-5, the V gene TRBV7-9; the D is unclear. CDR3 length: 12 residues. Germline CDR1 and CDR2: SEHNR and FQNEAQ (reference sequence). V lost 8 bases to trimming and J lost 5 bases, with 12 bases between them. This chain's CDR3 is CASSVIGETQYF. Here the CDR3 DNA reads TGTGCCAGCTCCGTGATAGGTGAGACCCAGTACTTC.

The chain joins TRBV7-9 to TRBJ2-7; the match to TRBD1 covers 9 bases. The CDR3 sequence is 13 residues long. V was clipped by 11 bases and J by 6 bases; unmatched bases: 11. Germline-derived CDR1 and CDR2 are SEHNR and FQNEAQ (reference sequence). CDR3 nucleotide sequence: TGTGCCGGCGGGGACAGGGTTTTGGGCGAGCAGTACTTC. Its translation is CAGGDRVLGEQYF.

This clone showed up just once. This sample also contains other DNA sequences that code for the same CDR3. The rearrangement joins TRBV9 to TRBJ2-7, with D possibly TRBD1 on 6 matching bases. The germline V gene has CDR1 SGDLS and CDR2 YYNGEE. The CDR3 sequence is 14 residues long. V was trimmed by 0 bases and J by 2 bases, leaving 9 bases between them. CDR3 region: CASSVESGAYEQYF. The DNA of the CDR3 is TGTGCCAGCAGCGTAGAGTCAGGGGCCTACGAGCAGTACTTC.

This clone was seen once. The CDR3 is CASSIDGTEDSLRTDTQYF. CDR3 sequence (DNA): TGTGCCAGTAGTATAGACGGGACAGAGGATTCTCTCCGCACAGATACGCAGTATTTT. V is TRBV19 and J is TRBJ2-3, with 7 nucleotides matching TRBD1. V trimming: 0 bases; J trimming: 1 base; junction bases outside the gene matches: 13. Germline V gene lookup returns CDR1 LNHDA and CDR2 SQIVND (reference sequence). The CDR3 has 19 amino acids.

V gene TRBV4-1 combines with J gene TRBJ2-7; D gene uncertain. Germline loops: CDR1 MGHRA, CDR2 YSYEKL. CDR3 length equals 14 residues. Trimming removed 3 bases at V and 0 bases at J, with 9 bases between. The CDR3 DNA reads TGCGCCAGCAGCCAGGGGTTCCTCTCCTACGAGCAGTACTTC. Its protein product is CASSQGFLSYEQYF.

The chain uses TRBV6-4 and TRBJ1-1, with unresolved D. Germline V gene lookup returns CDR1 MRHNA and CDR2 SNTAGT. V lost 6 bases and J lost 1, with 12 bases in between. This CDR3 is built from 14 residues. The CDR3 loop reads CASRPSRENTEAFF. CDR3 coding DNA: TGTGCCAGCAGACCAAGTAGAGAGAACACTGAAGCTTTCTTT.

The chain combines TRBV6-1 with TRBJ1-3; D not resolved. Germline CDR1 is MNHNS and CDR2 is SASEGT. The V end lost 8 bases, the J end lost 0 bases, and 14 bases lay between the germline ends. The CDR3 has 15 amino acids. The chain's CDR3 is CASGWFGDSGNTIYF. For the CDR3, the DNA is TGTGCCAGCGGCTGGTTCGGGGACTCTGGAAACACCATATATTTT.

The chain is built from TRBV14 and TRBJ2-1; D is undetermined. Germline V gene data show CDR1 as SGHDN and CDR2 as FVKESK. The CDR3 covers 13 residues. V shed 1 base and J shed 10 bases, with 11 bases lying between them. The CDR3 is CASSQARPGEQFF. The DNA for the CDR3 is TGTGCCAGCAGCCAAGCCCGGCCGGGCGAGCAGTTCTTC.

The rearrangement uses TRBV2 and TRBJ2-1; D is unresolved. Between the trimmed V and J ends, which lost 4 bases and 8 bases, there was a span of 15 bases. The length of the CDR3 is 14 residues. Germline CDR1 SNHLY, CDR2 FYNNEI. The CDR3 region is CASSGTVKRDEQFF. Written as DNA, the CDR3 is TGTGCCAGCAGTGGGACCGTTAAACGGGATGAGCAGTTCTTC.

This chain joins TRBV5-1 and TRBJ2-4, with 7 positions matching TRBD1. Germline V CDR1 and CDR2: SGHRS, YFSETQ. There are 14 residues in the CDR3. V lost 4 bases and J lost 3; bases outside the gene matches: 4. The CDR3 DNA follows: TGCGCCAGCAGCACCGGACAGGACAAAAACATTCAGTACTTC. This gives the protein CASSTGQDKNIQYF.